The 8 T cell receptor beta chains given below trace back to one sample, sequenced in a study of T cell changes during pregnancy in multiple sclerosis. Using immunoSEQ multiplex PCR, the repertoire was profiled, and TCRdb retains in-frame clones only, with some absent. The data show about 72,000 clones, more than 85% seen once. The sequencing used peripheral blood, collected in the first trimester of pregnancy. The receptors derive from a female donor in good health, enrolled as a control in a pregnancy study.

This clone was counted a single time. V usage is TRBV11-2 and J usage is TRBJ1-5; 9 nucleotides align to TRBD1. The CDR3 length is 16 residues. Looked up from germline, CDR1 is SGHAT and CDR2 is FQNNGV. Losses at the gene ends were 1 base for V and 4 bases for J; bases not matched to a gene: 5. CDR3 DNA: TGTGCCAGCAGCTTAGTATCTGGGACAGGGAATCAGCCCCAGCATTTT. Its translation is CASSLVSGTGNQPQHF. Filled out from reference TRBV11-2 and TRBJ1-5, the complete variable domain reads EAGVAQSPRYKIIEKRQSVAFWCNPISGHATLYWYQQILGQGPKLLIQFQNNGVVDDSQLPKDRFSAERLKGVDSTLKIQPAKLEDSAVYLCASSLVSGTGNQPQHFGDGTRLSIL.

The chain carries TRBV9 and TRBJ1-4, with D possibly matching TRBD1 (5 bases). Trimming cost V 3 bases and J 10 bases, with 19 bases left between them. In germline, CDR1 is SGDLS, CDR2 YYNGEE. The CDR3 sequence is 15 residues long. The CDR3 sequence: CASSAGDVRGGKLFF. The CDR3 DNA is TGTGCCAGCAGCGCCGGCGACGTACGGGGGGGAAAACTGTTTTTT.

The rearrangement links TRBV28 to TRBJ2-7; D is unclear. CDR3 size: 12 residues. Germline V gene sequence: CDR1 MDHEN, CDR2 SYDVKM. Trimming left V 5 bases short and J 5 bases short, with 10 bases between. This chain's CDR3 is CASSTPTDEQYF. The CDR3 DNA is TGTGCCAGCAGTACCCCTACCGACGAGCAGTACTTC.

This chain links TRBV4-1 with TRBJ2-1, with 13 nucleotides matching TRBD2. Germline V gene data show CDR1 as MGHRA and CDR2 as YSYEKL. CDR3 length equals 16 residues. The ends lost 2 bases at V and 9 bases at J; junction bases unmatched: 7. The CDR3 sequence is CASSQQGLAGASEQFF. The CDR3 bases are TGCGCCAGCAGCCAACAAGGACTAGCGGGAGCCAGTGAGCAGTTCTTC.

V usage is TRBV29-1 and J usage is TRBJ2-3; the match to TRBD2 covers 10 bases. V was pared by 3 bases and J by 0 bases, with 0 bases of the junction left unmatched. CDR1 is SQVTM and CDR2 is ANQGSEA in the germline V gene. CDR3 size: 14 residues. CDR3 region: CSVETSGSTDTQYF. Written as DNA, the CDR3 is TGCAGCGTTGAGACTAGCGGGAGCACAGATACGCAGTATTTT.

For the CDR3, the DNA is TGTGCCAGCAACCCAGAGGGAACTGAAGCTTTCTTT. Its translation: CASNPEGTEAFF. The chain combines TRBV2 with TRBJ1-1; D gene ambiguous. This CDR3 has 12 amino acids. Trimming removed 7 bases from V and 5 bases from J, with 11 bases in between. Germline CDR1 is SNHLY and CDR2 is FYNNEI.

The chain uses TRBV6-5 and TRBJ2-7, with a possible D match to TRBD1 (6 bases). Per germline, CDR1 MNHEY and CDR2 SVGAGI. V lost 5 bases, J lost 4 bases, and 18 bases lay in between. CDR3 length: 15 residues. The CDR3 DNA follows: TGTGCCAGCAGTCAAACTACAGGGCTCCGATACGAGCAGTACTTC. It codes for CASSQTTGLRYEQYF.

This rearrangement joins TRBV2 to TRBJ1-1; D ambiguous. CDR1 and CDR2 from the germline V gene are SNHLY and FYNNEI. This CDR3 contains 16 residues. The V and J ends lost 7 bases and 0 bases respectively, with 18 bases between them. The CDR3 nucleotides read TGTGCCAGCACCTTGTCCGAAACTAACCTGAACACTGAAGCTTTCTTT. It encodes CASTLSETNLNTEAFF.